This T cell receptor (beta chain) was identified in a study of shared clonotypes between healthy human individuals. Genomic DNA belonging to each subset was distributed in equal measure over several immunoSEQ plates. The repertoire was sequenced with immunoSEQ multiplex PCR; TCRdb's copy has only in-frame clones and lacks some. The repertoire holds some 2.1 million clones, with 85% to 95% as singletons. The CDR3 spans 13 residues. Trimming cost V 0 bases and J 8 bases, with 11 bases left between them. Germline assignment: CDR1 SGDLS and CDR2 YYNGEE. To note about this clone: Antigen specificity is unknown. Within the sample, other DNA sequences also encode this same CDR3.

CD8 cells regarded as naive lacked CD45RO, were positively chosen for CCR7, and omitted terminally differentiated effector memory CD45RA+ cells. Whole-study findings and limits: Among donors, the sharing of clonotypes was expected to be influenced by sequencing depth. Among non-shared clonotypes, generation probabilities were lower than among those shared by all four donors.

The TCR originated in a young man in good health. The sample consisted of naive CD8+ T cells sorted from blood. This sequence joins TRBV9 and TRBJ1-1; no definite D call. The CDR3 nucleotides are TGTGCCAGCAGCGTAGGTCCGGGTACCGAAGCTTTCTTT. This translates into CASSVGPGTEAFF.